One and the same sample provided the 2 T cell receptor beta chains below, sequenced in a study of cytomegalovirus exposure and HLA in healthy donors. PCR primers comprised 60 Vbeta and 13 Jbeta primers. The protocol was immunoSEQ multiplex PCR, while the TCRdb copy is restricted to in-frame clones and leaves out a portion. The sample yields some 120,000 clones, roughly 68% seen once. Sequencing was done on a sample of PBMCs. The receptors shown here come from a young woman in good health and CMV-seronegative.

The chain combines TRBV7-2 with TRBJ1-5; the match to TRBD1 covers 10 bases. The V segment lost 3 bases and the J segment 6 bases; nucleotides outside the gene matches: 2. Germline CDR1 and CDR2: SGHTA and FQGNSA. This CDR3 has 14 residues. Here the CDR3 DNA reads TGTGCCAGCAGCTTCCGGGACAGGGGTCAGCCCCAGCATTTT. Translation: CASSFRDRGQPQHF.

This chain joins TRBV5-6 and TRBJ2-1, with 9 bases that match TRBD2. The CDR3 is made up of 13 amino acids. The V and J ends lost 2 bases and 10 bases, in that order; junction bases with no gene match: 4. The germline CDR1 and CDR2 sequences are SGHDT and YYEEEE. The DNA of the CDR3 is TGTGCCAGCAGCTTTAGCGGGAGCGGGGAGCAGTTCTTC. Protein: CASSFSGSGEQFF.